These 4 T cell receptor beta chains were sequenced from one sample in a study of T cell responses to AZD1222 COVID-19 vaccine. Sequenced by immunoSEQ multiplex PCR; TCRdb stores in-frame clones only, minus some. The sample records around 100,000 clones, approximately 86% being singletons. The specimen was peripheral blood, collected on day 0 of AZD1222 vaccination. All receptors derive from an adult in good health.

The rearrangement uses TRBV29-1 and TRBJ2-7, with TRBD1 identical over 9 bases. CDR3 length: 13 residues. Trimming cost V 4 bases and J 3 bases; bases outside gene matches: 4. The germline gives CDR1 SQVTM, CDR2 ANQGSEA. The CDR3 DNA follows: TGCAGCGTTGCCTCGGGACAGGGCTACGAGCAGTACTTC. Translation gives CSVASGQGYEQYF.

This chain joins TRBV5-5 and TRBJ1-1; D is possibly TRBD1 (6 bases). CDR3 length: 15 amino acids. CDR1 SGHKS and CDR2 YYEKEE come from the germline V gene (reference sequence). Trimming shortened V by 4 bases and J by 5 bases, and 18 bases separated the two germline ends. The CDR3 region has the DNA TGTGCCAGCAGCGCTGGGGGCACCTTGGTTACTGAAGCTTTCTTT. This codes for CASSAGGTLVTEAFF.

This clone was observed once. CDR3 DNA sequence: TGTGCCACACAAACAGGACTCTCTGGAAACACCATATATTTT. Translated, it gives CATQTGLSGNTIYF. This rearrangement joins TRBV10-3 to TRBJ1-3, with D maybe TRBD1 (5 bases). Trimming left V 10 bases short and J 0 bases short, with 13 bases between. This CDR3 comprises 14 residues. CDR1 and CDR2 from the germline V gene are ENHRY and SYGVKD.

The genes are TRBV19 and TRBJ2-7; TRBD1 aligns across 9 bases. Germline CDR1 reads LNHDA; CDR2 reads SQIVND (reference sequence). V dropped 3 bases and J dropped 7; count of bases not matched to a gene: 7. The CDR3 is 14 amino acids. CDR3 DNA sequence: TGTGCCAGTAGTATCTCCACAGGGGGCGGAGAGCAGTACTTC. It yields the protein CASSISTGGGEQYF.